These T cell receptor beta chains were read from a single sample in a study of shared clonotypes between healthy human individuals. Libraries were prepared by immunoSEQ multiplex PCR; TCRdb keeps only in-frame clonotypes and omits some of them. The sample contains millions of clones, roughly 95% of which appear only once. The sequencing input was naive CD4+ T cells sorted from blood. These receptors were collected from a man between 18 and 29 years old in good health. CDR3s include the opening cysteine and the closing phenylalanine or tryptophan. The order of the fields is D gene, J gene, V gene, CDR3 length, CDR3 protein. The D gene is left open where the match is weak.

D gene: NA; J gene: TRBJ1-2; V gene: TRBV5-1; CDR3 length: 13; CDR3 protein: CASSPGLGYGYTF
D gene: NA; J gene: TRBJ2-4; V gene: TRBV30; CDR3 length: 13; CDR3 protein: CAWSKGRGDIQYF
D gene: TRBD1; J gene: TRBJ1-2; V gene: TRBV11-2; CDR3 length: 15; CDR3 protein: CASSSSRDRTYGYTF
D gene: NA; J gene: TRBJ1-6; V gene: TRBV7-3; CDR3 length: 15; CDR3 protein: CASSSDTSYNSPLHF
D gene: NA; J gene: TRBJ2-7; V gene: TRBV30; CDR3 length: 13; CDR3 protein: CAGSGGHGYEQYF
D gene: NA; J gene: TRBJ1-5; V gene: TRBV18; CDR3 length: 19; CDR3 protein: CASSPQSQLSARSSQPQHF
D gene: NA; J gene: TRBJ2-7; V gene: TRBV21-1; CDR3 length: 16; CDR3 protein: CASSGTSGRWVYEQYF
D gene: NA; J gene: TRBJ1-5; V gene: TRBV30; CDR3 length: 14; CDR3 protein: CAWSPGGDVSAQHF
D gene: NA; J gene: TRBJ1-1; V gene: TRBV19; CDR3 length: 14; CDR3 protein: CASSIGQMNTEAFF
D gene: TRBD1; J gene: TRBJ1-3; V gene: TRBV5-1; CDR3 length: 18; CDR3 protein: CASSLLQGMGLTGNTIYF
D gene: NA; J gene: TRBJ1-1; V gene: TRBV10-2; CDR3 length: 14; CDR3 protein: CASSEGHADTEAFF
D gene: NA; J gene: TRBJ2-7; V gene: TRBV9; CDR3 length: 15; CDR3 protein: CASSVGPELNYEQYF
D gene: TRBD1; J gene: TRBJ2-3; V gene: TRBV14; CDR3 length: 15; CDR3 protein: CASSLQGTGTDTQYF
D gene: NA; J gene: TRBJ2-2; V gene: TRBV10-3; CDR3 length: 15; CDR3 protein: CAIRTSGANTGELFF
D gene: TRBD1; J gene: TRBJ2-7; V gene: TRBV5-6; CDR3 length: 15; CDR3 protein: CASSFIGTGDYEQYF
D gene: TRBD1; J gene: TRBJ1-5; V gene: TRBV27; CDR3 length: 15; CDR3 protein: CASNPQGYSNQPQHF
D gene: NA; J gene: TRBJ2-1; V gene: TRBV7-8; CDR3 length: 14; CDR3 protein: CASSHTVGYNEQFF
D gene: TRBD2; J gene: TRBJ2-5; V gene: TRBV6-1; CDR3 length: 13; CDR3 protein: CASSGSGIETQYF
D gene: NA; J gene: TRBJ2-3; V gene: TRBV5-4; CDR3 length: 14; CDR3 protein: CASSRGFSTDTQYF
D gene: TRBD1; J gene: TRBJ2-7; V gene: TRBV5-1; CDR3 length: 16; CDR3 protein: CASSLAGQAALREQYF
D gene: TRBD1; J gene: TRBJ1-3; V gene: TRBV6-6; CDR3 length: 14; CDR3 protein: CASSSGQLPNTIYF
D gene: TRBD2; J gene: TRBJ2-1; V gene: TRBV5-1; CDR3 length: 19; CDR3 protein: CASSSVGLAGGSGYNEQFF
D gene: NA; J gene: TRBJ1-1; V gene: TRBV5-4; CDR3 length: 13; CDR3 protein: CASSLDRNTEAFF
D gene: NA; J gene: TRBJ2-3; V gene: TRBV5-1; CDR3 length: 11; CDR3 protein: CASSLTDTQYF
D gene: TRBD2; J gene: TRBJ2-5; V gene: TRBV7-7; CDR3 length: 15; CDR3 protein: CASSLTAGTQETQYF
D gene: TRBD2; J gene: TRBJ2-3; V gene: TRBV6-5; CDR3 length: 15; CDR3 protein: CASRAAGGPLDTQYF
D gene: NA; J gene: TRBJ2-1; V gene: TRBV9; CDR3 length: 15; CDR3 protein: CASSVGGRDGNEQFF
D gene: TRBD1; J gene: TRBJ1-2; V gene: TRBV6-1; CDR3 length: 14; CDR3 protein: CASRDRALNYGYTF
D gene: NA; J gene: TRBJ2-7; V gene: TRBV7-2; CDR3 length: 14; CDR3 protein: CASSLGGGLNEQYF
D gene: NA; J gene: TRBJ1-3; V gene: TRBV30; CDR3 length: 12; CDR3 protein: CAWSVAGNTIYF
D gene: NA; J gene: TRBJ1-5; V gene: TRBV27; CDR3 length: 15; CDR3 protein: CASSFLADSNQPQHF
D gene: NA; J gene: TRBJ2-4; V gene: TRBV7-9; CDR3 length: 13; CDR3 protein: CASSYAGAPIQYF
D gene: TRBD1; J gene: TRBJ2-3; V gene: TRBV7-2; CDR3 length: 16; CDR3 protein: CASRTDYRGGTDTQYF
D gene: NA; J gene: TRBJ1-6; V gene: TRBV30; CDR3 length: 14; CDR3 protein: CAWSVERSTSPLHF
D gene: NA; J gene: TRBJ1-1; V gene: TRBV5-1; CDR3 length: 12; CDR3 protein: CASSRGNTEAFF
D gene: TRBD1; J gene: TRBJ2-7; V gene: TRBV11-3; CDR3 length: 16; CDR3 protein: CASSSAGTGGQIEQYF
D gene: NA; J gene: TRBJ2-4; V gene: TRBV29-1; CDR3 length: 12; CDR3 protein: CSVEGAKNIQYF